These T cell receptor beta chains were read from a single sample in a study of T cells in Graves' hyperthyroidism and ophthalmopathy. TCRdb reprocessed the multiplex PCR reads via MiXCR and lists one record per CDR3 protein. This table holds around 440,000 distinct CDR3 sequences, 15% to 17% found once. The sequenced sample consisted of blood. Every receptor here comes from a woman aged 18-30 years with Graves' hyperthyroidism. Each CDR3 is given with its conserved first and last residue. A D gene is named only where the DNA matches it firmly. Clone size, where shown, is once, few, many, or a class for clones that have expanded.

cdr3_length	d_call	v_call	j_call	clone_size	cdr3_nt	cdr3_aa
13	TRBD1	TRBV20-1	TRBJ1-2	.	TGCAGTGCTATGGGACAGGGGGCAGGGGGCTACACCTTC	CSAMGQGAGGYTF
16	.	TRBV18	TRBJ1-6	many	TGTGCCAGCTCACCGACTGGAAGCTCCTATAATTCACCCCTCCACTTT	CASSPTGSSYNSPLHF
11	.	TRBV30	TRBJ2-7	many	TGTGCCTGGGACACTTCCTACGAGCAGTACTTC	CAWDTSYEQYF
14	TRBD1	TRBV12-3/TRBV12-4	TRBJ1-5	many	TGTGCCAGCAGTAACCGACAGGGAGATCAGCCCCAGCATTTT	CASSNRQGDQPQHF
17	TRBD1	TRBV12-3/TRBV12-4	TRBJ1-2	many	TGTACCAGCAGTTTAGTCCCCGGGACAGGGAGTAACTATGGCTACACCTTC	CTSSLVPGTGSNYGYTF
17	.	TRBV20-1	TRBJ2-2	.	TGCAGTGCTAGAGATCGAAGCGGGCAGGGGTGGGGCGGGGAGCTGTTTTTT	CSARDRSGQGWGGELFF
13	.	TRBV3-1	TRBJ1-6	many	TGTGCCAGCAGCCAAGGTATTAATTCACCCCTCCACTTT	CASSQGINSPLHF
16	.	TRBV11-3	TRBJ2-5	many	TGTGCCAGCAGCTTAAGGTCTGGGCAAGGAGAGGAGACCCAGTACTTC	CASSLRSGQGEETQYF
13	TRBD1	TRBV19	TRBJ1-2	.	TGTGCCAGTAGTAGGGACAGGGAACCTGGCTACACCTTC	CASSRDREPGYTF
15	TRBD1	TRBV12-3/TRBV12-4	TRBJ1-6	many	TGTGCCAGCAGTCCAGGGACAGTAGATAATTCACCCCTCCACTTT	CASSPGTVDNSPLHF
12	.	TRBV20-1	TRBJ2-3	many	TGCAGTGCTAGGGGATTCACAGATACGCAGTATTTT	CSARGFTDTQYF
13	.	TRBV20-1	TRBJ2-7	many	TGCAGTGCTAGAGATCGGCAGCGTTACGAGCAGTACTTC	CSARDRQRYEQYF
18	.	TRBV3-1	TRBJ2-3	many	TGTGCCAGCAGCCAAGATCTGGGCAAGAAGGCAAGCACAGATACGCAGTATTTT	CASSQDLGKKASTDTQYF
15	.	TRBV3-1	TRBJ2-7	few	TGTGCCAGCAGTAGAAGCCGAAGGGAATCCTACGAGCAGTACTTC	CASSRSRRESYEQYF
15	.	TRBV12-3/TRBV12-4	TRBJ1-2	few	TGTGCCAGCAGTTTGGGTCAGGGGTTCTCAGGTGGCTACACCTTC	CASSLGQGFSGGYTF
15	.	TRBV20-1	TRBJ2-5	.	TGCAGTGCTGATCTCCCGGGACCACTCCAAGAGACCCAGTACTTC	CSADLPGPLQETQYF
16	.	TRBV19	TRBJ1-5	few	TGTGCCAGTAGAACTGGATGGATAGGCGACAATCAGCCCCAGCATTTT	CASRTGWIGDNQPQHF
15	TRBD1	TRBV27	TRBJ2-4	.	TGTGCCAGCAGTCGGGACAGGGGGCGAAAAAACATTCAGTACTTC	CASSRDRGRKNIQYF
15	.	TRBV11-2	TRBJ2-3	many	TGTGCCAGCAGCTTAGGGTTTGACGGCCTGGATACGCAGTATTTT	CASSLGFDGLDTQYF
13	TRBD1	TRBV20-1	TRBJ2-4	many	TGCAGTGCTAGTGTTACAGGGGAAAACATTCAGTACTTC	CSASVTGENIQYF
14	TRBD1	TRBV18	TRBJ2-7	.	TGTGCCAGCAGTCAAACCGGGACAGGAGGTGAGCAGTACTTC	CASSQTGTGGEQYF
14	.	TRBV27	TRBJ2-3	many	TGTGCCAGCAGTTTCTTCACAGGGAGAGATACGCAGTATTTT	CASSFFTGRDTQYF
13	TRBD2	TRBV20-1	TRBJ2-1	many	TGCAGTGCTGCCGGGACTAGCAACAATGAGCAGTTCTTC	CSAAGTSNNEQFF
16	.	TRBV11-2	TRBJ1-2	many	TGTGCCAGCAGCCAACCCCTACTACAGGGAGGGCTTGGCTACACCTTC	CASSQPLLQGGLGYTF
15	TRBD2	TRBV6-6	TRBJ2-7	many	TGTGCCAGCAGTTACGGGGCGGGAGGCCCCTACGAGCAGTACTTC	CASSYGAGGPYEQYF
16	TRBD2	TRBV11-3	TRBJ2-7	many	TGTGCCAGCAGCTCCTCGCGGGGGGAGCGGACCTACGAGCAGTACTTC	CASSSSRGERTYEQYF
15	.	TRBV3-1	TRBJ2-2	.	TGTGCCAGCAGCCAAAGGGGGTCAGGGACCGGGGAGCTGTTTTTT	CASSQRGSGTGELFF
15	.	TRBV6-1	TRBJ1-4	many	TGTGCCTCAGCTGAGCCTCGGGCTGGAGGGGAAAAACTGTTTTTT	CASAEPRAGGEKLFF
16	TRBD1	TRBV20-1	TRBJ2-1	.	TGCAGTGCTAGAGATTCCGGGACAGGGGATTTCAATGAGCAGTTCTTC	CSARDSGTGDFNEQFF